This TCR beta chain was sequenced for a study of OX40 agonist ivuxolimab in advanced cancers. Looking at the study overall: Among those enrolled, mean age was approximately 60 years (range roughly 23 to 90) and about 79% were male.

Profiled with immunoSEQ multiplex PCR; TCRdb holds only in-frame clones, not every one. The sample lists some 86,000 clones, roughly 94% occurring once. The length of the CDR3 is 15 residues. The V and J ends lost 0 bases and 5 bases, in that order; junction bases with no gene match: 7. Germline assignment: CDR1 SGHDT and CDR2 YYEEEE. The receptor comes from an adult with an advanced solid tumor such as melanoma, head and neck, liver or kidney cancer. The source material was CD4+ or CD8+ T cells sorted from blood, sampled in a trial of the OX40 agonist ivuxolimab. The gene calls are TRBV5-6 and TRBJ2-5; TRBD1 matches at 7 bases. Here the CDR3 DNA reads TGTGCCAGCAGCTTGGTGGCAGGGGGTGGGGAGACCCAGTACTTC. Encoded protein: CASSLVAGGGETQYF.